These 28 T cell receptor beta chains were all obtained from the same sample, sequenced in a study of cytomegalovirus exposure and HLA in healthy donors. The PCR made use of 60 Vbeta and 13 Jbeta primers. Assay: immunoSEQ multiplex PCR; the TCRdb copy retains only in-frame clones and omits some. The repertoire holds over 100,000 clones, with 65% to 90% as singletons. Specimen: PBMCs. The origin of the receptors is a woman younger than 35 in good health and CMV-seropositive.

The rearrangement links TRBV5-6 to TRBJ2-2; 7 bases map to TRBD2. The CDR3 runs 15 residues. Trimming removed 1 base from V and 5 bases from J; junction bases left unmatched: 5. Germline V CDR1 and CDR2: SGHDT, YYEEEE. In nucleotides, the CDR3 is TGTGCCAGCAGCTTGAATTCGGGGGGTACCGGGGAGCTGTTTTTT. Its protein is CASSLNSGGTGELFF.

The CDR3 DNA sequence: TGTGCCAGCTGCCCAGGGACTTCCTTTTTGGACGAGCAGTACTTC. The encoded protein is CASCPGTSFLDEQYF. This chain joins TRBV6-6 and TRBJ2-7; weak D call: TRBD2 (6 bases). V lost 8 bases to trimming and J lost 5 bases, with 22 bases between them. Germline CDR1 and CDR2: MNHNY and SVGAGI (reference sequence). The CDR3 runs to 15 residues.

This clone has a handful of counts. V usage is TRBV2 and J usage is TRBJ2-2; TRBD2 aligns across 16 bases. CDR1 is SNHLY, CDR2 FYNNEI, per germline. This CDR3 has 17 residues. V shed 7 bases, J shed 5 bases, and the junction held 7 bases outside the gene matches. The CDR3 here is CASTGTSGGAVTGELFF. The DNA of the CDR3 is TGTGCCAGCACGGGGACTAGCGGGGGGGCCGTTACCGGGGAGCTGTTTTTT.

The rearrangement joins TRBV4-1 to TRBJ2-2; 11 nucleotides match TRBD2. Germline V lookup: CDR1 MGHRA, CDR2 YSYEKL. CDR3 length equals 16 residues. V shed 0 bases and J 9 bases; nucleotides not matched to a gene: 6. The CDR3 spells CASSQDLAGGLRELFF. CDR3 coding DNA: TGCGCCAGCAGCCAAGATCTAGCGGGGGGTTTAAGGGAGCTGTTTTTT.

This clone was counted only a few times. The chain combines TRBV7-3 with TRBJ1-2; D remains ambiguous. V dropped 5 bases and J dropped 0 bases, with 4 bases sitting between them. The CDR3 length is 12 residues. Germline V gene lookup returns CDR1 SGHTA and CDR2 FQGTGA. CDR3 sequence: CASSPTNYGYTF. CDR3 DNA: TGTGCCAGCAGCCCAACTAACTATGGCTACACCTTC.

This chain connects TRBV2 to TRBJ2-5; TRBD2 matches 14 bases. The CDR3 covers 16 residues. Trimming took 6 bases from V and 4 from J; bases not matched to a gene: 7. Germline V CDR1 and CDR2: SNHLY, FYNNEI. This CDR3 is CASRATSGGVRETQYF. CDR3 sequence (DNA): TGTGCCAGCAGAGCGACTAGCGGGGGGGTGAGAGAGACCCAGTACTTC. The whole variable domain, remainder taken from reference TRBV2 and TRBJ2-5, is EPEVTQTPSHQVTQMGQEVILRCVPISNHLYFYWYRQILGQKVEFLVSFYNNEISEKSEIFDDQFSVERPDGSNFTLKIRSTKLEDSAMYFCASRATSGGVRETQYFGPGTRLLVL.

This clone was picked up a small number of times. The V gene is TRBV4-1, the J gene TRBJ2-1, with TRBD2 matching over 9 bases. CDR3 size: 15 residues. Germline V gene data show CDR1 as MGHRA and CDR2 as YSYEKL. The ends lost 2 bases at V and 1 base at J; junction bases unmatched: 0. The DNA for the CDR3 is TGCGCCAGCAGCCAAACTAGCGGGTCCTACAATGAGCAGTTCTTC. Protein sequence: CASSQTSGSYNEQFF.

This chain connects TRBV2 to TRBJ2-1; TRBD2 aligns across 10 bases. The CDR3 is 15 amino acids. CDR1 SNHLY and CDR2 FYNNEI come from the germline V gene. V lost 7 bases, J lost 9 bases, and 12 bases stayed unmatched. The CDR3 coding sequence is TGTGCCAGCACCTCCCGGGCTAGCGGGGGAAGTGAGCAGTTCTTC. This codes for CASTSRASGGSEQFF.

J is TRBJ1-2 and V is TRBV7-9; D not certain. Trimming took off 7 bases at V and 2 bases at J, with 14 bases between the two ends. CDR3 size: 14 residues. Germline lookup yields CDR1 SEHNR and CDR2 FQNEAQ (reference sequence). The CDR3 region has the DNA TGTGCCAGCACCACCCTGAGTGCAAACTATGGCTACACCTTC. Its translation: CASTTLSANYGYTF.

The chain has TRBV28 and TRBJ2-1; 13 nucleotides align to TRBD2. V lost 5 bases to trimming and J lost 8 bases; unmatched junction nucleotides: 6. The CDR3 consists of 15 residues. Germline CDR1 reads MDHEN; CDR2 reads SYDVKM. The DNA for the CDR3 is TGTGCCAGCAGTCCGACCGGGACTAGCGGGGATGAGCAGTTCTTC. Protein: CASSPTGTSGDEQFF.

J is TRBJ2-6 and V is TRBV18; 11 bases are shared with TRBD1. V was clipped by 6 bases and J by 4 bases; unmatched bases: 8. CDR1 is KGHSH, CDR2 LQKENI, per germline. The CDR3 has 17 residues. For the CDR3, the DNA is TGTGCCAGCTCCTGGACAGGGGGCGCGAGAGGGGCCAACGTCCTGACTTTC. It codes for CASSWTGGARGANVLTF.

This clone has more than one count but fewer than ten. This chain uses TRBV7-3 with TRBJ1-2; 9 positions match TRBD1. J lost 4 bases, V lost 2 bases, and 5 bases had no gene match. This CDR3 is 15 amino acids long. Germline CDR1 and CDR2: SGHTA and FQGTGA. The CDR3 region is CASSLGQGLGYGYTF. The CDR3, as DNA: TGTGCCAGCAGCTTAGGACAGGGGCTTGGCTATGGCTACACCTTC.

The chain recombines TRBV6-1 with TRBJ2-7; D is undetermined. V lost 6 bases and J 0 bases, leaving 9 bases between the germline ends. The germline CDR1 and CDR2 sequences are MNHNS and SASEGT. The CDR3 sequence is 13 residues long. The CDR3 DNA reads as TGTGCCAGCAGGTACACGATCTCCTACGAGCAGTACTTC. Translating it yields CASRYTISYEQYF.

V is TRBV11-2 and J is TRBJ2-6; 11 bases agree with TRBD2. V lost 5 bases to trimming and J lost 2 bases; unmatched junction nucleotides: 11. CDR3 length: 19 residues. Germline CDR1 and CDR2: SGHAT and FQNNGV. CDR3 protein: CASSLPTSGAYTGANVLTF. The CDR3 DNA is TGTGCCAGCAGCCTCCCGACTAGCGGGGCTTATACTGGGGCCAACGTCCTGACTTTC. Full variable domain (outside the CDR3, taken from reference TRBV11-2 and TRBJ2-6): EAGVAQSPRYKIIEKRQSVAFWCNPISGHATLYWYQQILGQGPKLLIQFQNNGVVDDSQLPKDRFSAERLKGVDSTLKIQPAKLEDSAVYLCASSLPTSGAYTGANVLTFGAGSRLTVL.

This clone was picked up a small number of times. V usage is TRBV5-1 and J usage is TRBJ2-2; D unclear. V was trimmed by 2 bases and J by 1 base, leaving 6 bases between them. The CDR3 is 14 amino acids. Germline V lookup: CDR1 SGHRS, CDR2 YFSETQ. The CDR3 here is CASSFLVNTGELFF. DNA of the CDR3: TGCGCCAGCAGCTTCCTAGTGAACACCGGGGAGCTGTTTTTT.

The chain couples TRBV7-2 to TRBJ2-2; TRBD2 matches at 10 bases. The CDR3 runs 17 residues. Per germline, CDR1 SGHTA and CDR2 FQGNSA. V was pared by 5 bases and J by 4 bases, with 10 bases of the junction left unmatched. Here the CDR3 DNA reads TGTGCCAGCAGCAAAAGGGGCGGACTAGCGGCCACCGGGGAGCTGTTTTTT. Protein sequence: CASSKRGGLAATGELFF.

This CDR3 is CASNFLRDRGRMGTEAFF. The CDR3 nucleotides read TGTGCCAGTAACTTCCTCCGGGACAGGGGGCGGATGGGCACTGAAGCTTTCTTT. The rearrangement uses TRBV19 and TRBJ1-1; the match to TRBD1 covers 12 bases. This CDR3 has 18 residues. The ends lost 7 bases at V and 4 bases at J; junction bases unmatched: 16. Per the germline V gene, CDR1 is LNHDA and CDR2 is SQIVND (reference sequence).

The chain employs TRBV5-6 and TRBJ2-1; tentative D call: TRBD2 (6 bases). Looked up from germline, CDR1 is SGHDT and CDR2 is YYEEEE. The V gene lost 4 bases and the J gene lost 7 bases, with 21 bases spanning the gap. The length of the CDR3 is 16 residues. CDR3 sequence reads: CASSIGQDYYFNEQFF. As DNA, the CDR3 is TGTGCCAGCAGCATTGGTCAGGACTACTACTTTAATGAGCAGTTCTTC.

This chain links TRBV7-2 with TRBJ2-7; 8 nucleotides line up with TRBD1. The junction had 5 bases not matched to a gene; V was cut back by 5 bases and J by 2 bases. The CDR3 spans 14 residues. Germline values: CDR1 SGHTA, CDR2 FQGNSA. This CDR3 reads CASSPGTGTYEQYF. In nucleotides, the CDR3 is TGTGCCAGCAGCCCGGGGACAGGAACCTACGAGCAGTACTTC.

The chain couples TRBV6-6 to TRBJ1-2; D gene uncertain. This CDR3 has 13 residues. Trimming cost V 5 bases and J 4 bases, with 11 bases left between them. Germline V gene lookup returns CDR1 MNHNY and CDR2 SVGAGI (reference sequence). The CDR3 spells CASSPTEFYGYTF. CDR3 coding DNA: TGTGCCAGCAGTCCCACAGAGTTCTATGGCTACACCTTC.

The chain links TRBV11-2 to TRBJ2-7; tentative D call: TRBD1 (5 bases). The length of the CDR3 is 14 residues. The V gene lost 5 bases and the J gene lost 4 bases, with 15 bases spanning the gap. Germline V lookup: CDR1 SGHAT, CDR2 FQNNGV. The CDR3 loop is CASSLGRQRYEQYF. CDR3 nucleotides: TGTGCCAGCAGCCTTGGACGACAGAGGTACGAGCAGTACTTC.

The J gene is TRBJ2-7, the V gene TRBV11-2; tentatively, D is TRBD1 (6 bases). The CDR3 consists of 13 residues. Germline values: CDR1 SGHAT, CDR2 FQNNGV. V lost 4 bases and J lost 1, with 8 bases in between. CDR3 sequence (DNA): TGTGCCAGCAGCTGGGACATATCCTACGAGCAGTACTTC. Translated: CASSWDISYEQYF.

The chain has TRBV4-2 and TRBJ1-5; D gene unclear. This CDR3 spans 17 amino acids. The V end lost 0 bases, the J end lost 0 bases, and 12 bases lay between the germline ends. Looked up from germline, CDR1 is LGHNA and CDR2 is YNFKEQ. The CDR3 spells CASSQDRIVNSNQPQHF. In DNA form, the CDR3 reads TGTGCCAGCAGCCAAGATCGTATAGTTAATAGCAATCAGCCCCAGCATTTT.

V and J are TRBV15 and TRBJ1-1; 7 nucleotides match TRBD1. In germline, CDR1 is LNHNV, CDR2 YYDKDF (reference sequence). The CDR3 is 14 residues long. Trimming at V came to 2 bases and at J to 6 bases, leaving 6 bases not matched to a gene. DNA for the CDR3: TGTGCCACCAGCAGAAATACAGGGGAAGCTGAAGCTTTCTTT. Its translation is CATSRNTGEAEAFF. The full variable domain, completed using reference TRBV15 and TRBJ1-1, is DAMVIQNPRYQVTQFGKPVTLSCSQTLNHNVMYWYQQKSSQAPKLLFHYYDKDFNNEADTPDNFQSRRPNTSFCFLDIRSPGLGDTAMYLCATSRNTGEAEAFFGQGTRLTVV.

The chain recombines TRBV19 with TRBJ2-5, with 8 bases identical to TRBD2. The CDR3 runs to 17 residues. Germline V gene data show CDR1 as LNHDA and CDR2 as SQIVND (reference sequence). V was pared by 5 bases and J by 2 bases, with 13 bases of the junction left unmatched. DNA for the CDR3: TGTGCCAGTAGTGTGGGACTAGGTGTGATCGTACAAGAGACCCAGTACTTC. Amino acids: CASSVGLGVIVQETQYF.

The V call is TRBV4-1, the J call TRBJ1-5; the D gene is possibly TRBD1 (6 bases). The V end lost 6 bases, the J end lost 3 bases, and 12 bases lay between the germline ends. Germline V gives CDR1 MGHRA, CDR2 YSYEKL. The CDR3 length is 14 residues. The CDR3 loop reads CASRDTGPNQPQHF. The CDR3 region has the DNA TGCGCCAGCAGGGATACAGGGCCCAATCAGCCCCAGCATTTT.

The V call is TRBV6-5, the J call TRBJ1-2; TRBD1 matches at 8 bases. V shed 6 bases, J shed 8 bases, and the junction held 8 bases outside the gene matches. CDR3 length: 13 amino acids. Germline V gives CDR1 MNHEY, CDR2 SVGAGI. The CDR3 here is CASSRGQGSGYTF. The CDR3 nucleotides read TGTGCCAGCAGCAGAGGACAGGGTAGCGGCTACACCTTC.

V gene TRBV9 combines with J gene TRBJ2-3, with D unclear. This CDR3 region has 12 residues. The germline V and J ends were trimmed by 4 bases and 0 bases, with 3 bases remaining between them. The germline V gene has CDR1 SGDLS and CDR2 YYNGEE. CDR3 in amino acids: CASSQSTDTQYF. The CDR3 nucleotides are TGTGCCAGCAGCCAGAGCACAGATACGCAGTATTTT.